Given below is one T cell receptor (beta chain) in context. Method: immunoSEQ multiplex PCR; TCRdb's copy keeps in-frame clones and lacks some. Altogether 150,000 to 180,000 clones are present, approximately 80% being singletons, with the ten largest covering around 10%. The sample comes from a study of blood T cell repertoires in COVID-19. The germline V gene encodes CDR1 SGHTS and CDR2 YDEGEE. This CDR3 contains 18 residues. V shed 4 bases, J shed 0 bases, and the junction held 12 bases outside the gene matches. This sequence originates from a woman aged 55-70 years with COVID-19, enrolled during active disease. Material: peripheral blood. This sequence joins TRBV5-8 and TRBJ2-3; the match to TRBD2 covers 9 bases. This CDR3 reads CASSRRRLAVSSTDTQYF. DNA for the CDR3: TGTGCCAGCAGCCGCCGGAGACTAGCGGTATCTAGCACAGATACGCAGTATTTT.